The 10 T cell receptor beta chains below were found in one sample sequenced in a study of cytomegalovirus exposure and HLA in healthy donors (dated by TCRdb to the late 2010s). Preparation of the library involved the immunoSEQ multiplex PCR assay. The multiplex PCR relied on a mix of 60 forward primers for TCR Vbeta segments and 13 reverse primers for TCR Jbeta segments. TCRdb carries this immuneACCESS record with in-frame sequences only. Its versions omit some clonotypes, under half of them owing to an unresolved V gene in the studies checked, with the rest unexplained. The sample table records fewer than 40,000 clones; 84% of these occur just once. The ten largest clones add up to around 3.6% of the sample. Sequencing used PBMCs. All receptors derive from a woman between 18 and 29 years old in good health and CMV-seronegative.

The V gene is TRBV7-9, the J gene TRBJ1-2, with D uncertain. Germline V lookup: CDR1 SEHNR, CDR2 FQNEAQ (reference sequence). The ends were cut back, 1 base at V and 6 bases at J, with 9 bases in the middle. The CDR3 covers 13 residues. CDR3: CASSLDRGDGYTF. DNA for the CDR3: TGTGCCAGCAGCTTAGATCGGGGTGATGGCTACACCTTC. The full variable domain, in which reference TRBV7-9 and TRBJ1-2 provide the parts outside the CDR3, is DTGVSQNPRHKITKRGQNVTFRCDPISEHNRLYWYRQTLGQGPEFLTYFQNEAQLEKSRLLSDRFSAERPKGSFSTLEIQRTEQGDSAMYLCASSLDRGDGYTFGSGTRLTVV.

The CDR3 region has the DNA TGTGCCAGCAACACGGGACTAGGCTCCGGGGAGCTGTTTTTT. As protein: CASNTGLGSGELFF. The chain has TRBV28 and TRBJ2-2; 8 bases map to TRBD2. V shed 7 bases and J 6 bases; nucleotides not matched to a gene: 7. CDR1 is MDHEN, CDR2 SYDVKM, per germline. The CDR3 covers 14 residues. Variable domain in full (rest from reference TRBV28 and TRBJ2-2): DVKVTQSSRYLVKRTGEKVFLECVQDMDHENMFWYRQDPGLGLRLIYFSYDVKMKEKGDIPEGYSVSREKKERFSLILESASTNQTSMYLCASNTGLGSGELFFGEGSRLTVL.

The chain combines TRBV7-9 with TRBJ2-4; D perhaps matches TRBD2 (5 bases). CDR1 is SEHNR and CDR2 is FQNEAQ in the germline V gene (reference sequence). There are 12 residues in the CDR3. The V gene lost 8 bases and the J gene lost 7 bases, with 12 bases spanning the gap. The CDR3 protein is CASARDGNIQYF. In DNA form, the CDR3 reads TGTGCCAGCGCCCGGGATGGGAACATTCAGTACTTC.

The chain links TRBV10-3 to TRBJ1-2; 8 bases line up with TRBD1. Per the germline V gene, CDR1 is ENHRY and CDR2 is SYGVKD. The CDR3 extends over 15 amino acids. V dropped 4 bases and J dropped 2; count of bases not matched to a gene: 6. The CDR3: CAISGGGQENYGYTF. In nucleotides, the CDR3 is TGTGCCATCAGTGGGGGGGGACAGGAAAACTATGGCTACACCTTC.

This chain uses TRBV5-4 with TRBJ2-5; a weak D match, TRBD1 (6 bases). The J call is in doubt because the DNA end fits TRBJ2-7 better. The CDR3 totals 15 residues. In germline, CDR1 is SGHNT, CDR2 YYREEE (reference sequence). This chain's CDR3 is CASSSRQGPSYEQYF. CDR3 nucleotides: TGTGCCAGCAGCTCCCGGCAGGGGCCCTCCTACGAGCAGTACTTC.

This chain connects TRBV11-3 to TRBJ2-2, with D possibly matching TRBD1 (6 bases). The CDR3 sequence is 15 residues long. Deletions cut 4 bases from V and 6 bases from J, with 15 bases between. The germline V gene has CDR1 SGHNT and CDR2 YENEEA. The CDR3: CASSSRTAGPGELFF. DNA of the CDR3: TGTGCCAGCAGCTCGCGGACAGCTGGACCCGGGGAGCTGTTTTTT.

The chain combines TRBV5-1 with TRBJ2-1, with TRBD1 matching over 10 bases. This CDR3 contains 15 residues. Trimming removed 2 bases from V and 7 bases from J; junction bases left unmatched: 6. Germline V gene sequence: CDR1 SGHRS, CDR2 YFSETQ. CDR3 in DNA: TGCGCCAGCAGCTTTAGACAGGGGGCGCGGAATGAGCAGTTCTTC. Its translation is CASSFRQGARNEQFF.

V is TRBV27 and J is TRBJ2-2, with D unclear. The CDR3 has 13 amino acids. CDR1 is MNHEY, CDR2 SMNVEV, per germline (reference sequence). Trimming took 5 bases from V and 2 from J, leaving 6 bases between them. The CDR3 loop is CASSLYNTGELFF. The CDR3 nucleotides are TGTGCCAGCAGTCTCTATAACACCGGGGAGCTGTTTTTT.

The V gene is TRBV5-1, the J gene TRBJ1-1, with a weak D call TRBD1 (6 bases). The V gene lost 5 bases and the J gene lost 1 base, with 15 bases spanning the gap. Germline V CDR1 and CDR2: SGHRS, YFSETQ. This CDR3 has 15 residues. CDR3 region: CASSPETGSNTEAFF. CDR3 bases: TGCGCCAGCAGTCCTGAGACAGGTTCGAACACTGAAGCTTTCTTT.

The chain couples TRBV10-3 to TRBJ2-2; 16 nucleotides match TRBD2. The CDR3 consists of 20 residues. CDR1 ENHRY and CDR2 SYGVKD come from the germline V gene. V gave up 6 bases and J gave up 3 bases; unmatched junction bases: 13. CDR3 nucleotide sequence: TGTGCCATCAGGATGACCGGGACTAGCGGGAGGGCCACGTACACCGGGGAGCTGTTTTTT. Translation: CAIRMTGTSGRATYTGELFF.